This T cell receptor beta chain stems from a study of PD-L1 blockade in urothelial cancer. The V end was cut by 3 bases, the J end by 1 base, with 13 bases between. Germline V lookup: CDR1 GTSNPN, CDR2 SVGIG (reference sequence). The CDR3 runs 15 residues. What went into each PCR as a spike was synthetic TCR analog templates. TCRdb keeps only in-frame clones here, not all; method: immunoSEQ multiplex PCR. The sample yields some 74,000 clones, about 85% seen once. Time point denoted: pretreatment peripheral blood. Sequences were derived from PBMCs, sampled around atezolizumab (anti-PD-L1) treatment. The J gene is TRBJ1-5, the V gene TRBV30; D not certain. The clonotype comes from a man between 35 and 55 years old with urothelial cancer. The CDR3, as DNA: TGTGCCTGGAGACACCGGGAGGGCAGCAATCAGCCCCAGCATTTT. It yields the protein CAWRHREGSNQPQHF.